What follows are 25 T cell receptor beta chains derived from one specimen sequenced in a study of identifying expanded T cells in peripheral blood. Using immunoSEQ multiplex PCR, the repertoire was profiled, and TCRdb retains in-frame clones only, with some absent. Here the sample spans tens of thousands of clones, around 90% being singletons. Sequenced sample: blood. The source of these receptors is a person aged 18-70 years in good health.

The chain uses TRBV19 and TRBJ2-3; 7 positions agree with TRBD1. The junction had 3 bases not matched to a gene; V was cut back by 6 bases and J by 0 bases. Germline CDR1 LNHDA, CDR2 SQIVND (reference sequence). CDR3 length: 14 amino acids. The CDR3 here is CASRGTASTDTQYF. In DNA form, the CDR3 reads TGTGCCAGTAGGGGGACAGCAAGCACAGATACGCAGTATTTT.

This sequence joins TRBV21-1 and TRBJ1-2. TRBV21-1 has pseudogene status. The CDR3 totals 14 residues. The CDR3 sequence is CASSKRPVGYGYTF. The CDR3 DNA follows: TGTGCCAGCAGCAAAAGGCCAGTTGGCTATGGCTACACCTTC.

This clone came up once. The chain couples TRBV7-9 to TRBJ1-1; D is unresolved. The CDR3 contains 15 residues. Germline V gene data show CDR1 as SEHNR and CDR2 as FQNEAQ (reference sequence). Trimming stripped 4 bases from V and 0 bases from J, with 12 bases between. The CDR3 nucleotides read TGTGCCAGCAGCTCCGGGAACAGCATGAACACTGAAGCTTTCTTT. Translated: CASSSGNSMNTEAFF.

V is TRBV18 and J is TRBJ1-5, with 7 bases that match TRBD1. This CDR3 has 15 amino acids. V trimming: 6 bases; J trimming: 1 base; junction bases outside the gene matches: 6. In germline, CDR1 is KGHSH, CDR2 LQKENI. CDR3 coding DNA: TGTGCCAGCTCTCCAGACAGGGTAAGCAATCAGCCCCAGCATTTT. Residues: CASSPDRVSNQPQHF.

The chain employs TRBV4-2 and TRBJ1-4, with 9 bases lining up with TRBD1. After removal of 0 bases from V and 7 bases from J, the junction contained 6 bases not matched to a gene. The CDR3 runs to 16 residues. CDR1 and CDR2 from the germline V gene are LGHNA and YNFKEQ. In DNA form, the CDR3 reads TGTGCCAGCAGCCAAGATTTCGACAGGGGGGCTGAAAAACTGTTTTTT. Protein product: CASSQDFDRGAEKLFF.

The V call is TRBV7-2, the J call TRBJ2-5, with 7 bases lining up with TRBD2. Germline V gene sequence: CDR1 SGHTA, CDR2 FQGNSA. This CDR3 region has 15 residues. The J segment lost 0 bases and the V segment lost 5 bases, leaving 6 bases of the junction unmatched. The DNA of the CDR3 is TGTGCCAGCAGCCGAGCGGGACTGTACCAAGAGACCCAGTACTTC. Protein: CASSRAGLYQETQYF.

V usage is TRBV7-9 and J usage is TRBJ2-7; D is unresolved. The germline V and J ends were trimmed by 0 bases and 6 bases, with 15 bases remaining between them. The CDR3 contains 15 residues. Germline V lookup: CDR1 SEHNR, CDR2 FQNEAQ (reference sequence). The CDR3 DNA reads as TGTGCCAGCAGCTTAGCGCACGGCGGCCCCGGCGAGCAGTACTTC. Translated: CASSLAHGGPGEQYF. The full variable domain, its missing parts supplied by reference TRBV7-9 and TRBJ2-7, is DTGVSQNPRHKITKRGQNVTFRCDPISEHNRLYWYRQTLGQGPEFLTYFQNEAQLEKSRLLSDRFSAERPKGSFSTLEIQRTEQGDSAMYLCASSLAHGGPGEQYFGPGTRLTVT.

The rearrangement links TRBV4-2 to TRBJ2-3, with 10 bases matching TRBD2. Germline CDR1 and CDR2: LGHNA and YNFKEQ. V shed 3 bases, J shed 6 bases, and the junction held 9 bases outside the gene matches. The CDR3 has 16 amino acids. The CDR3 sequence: CASSQGPSGGRDTQYF. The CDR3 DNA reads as TGTGCCAGCAGCCAGGGACCTAGCGGGGGAAGGGATACGCAGTATTTT.

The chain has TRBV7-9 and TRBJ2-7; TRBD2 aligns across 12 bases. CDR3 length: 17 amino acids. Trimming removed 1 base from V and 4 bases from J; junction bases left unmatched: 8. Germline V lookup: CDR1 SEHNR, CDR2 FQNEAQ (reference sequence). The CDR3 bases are TGTGCCAGCAGCTTAGGGACTAGCGGGATATCGGGTTACGAGCAGTACTTC. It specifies CASSLGTSGISGYEQYF.

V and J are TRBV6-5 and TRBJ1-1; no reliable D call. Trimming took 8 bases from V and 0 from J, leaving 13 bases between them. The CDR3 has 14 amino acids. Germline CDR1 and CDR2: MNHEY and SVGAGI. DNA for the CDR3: TGTGCCAGCCTCACTAACAGACTGAACACTGAAGCTTTCTTT. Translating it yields CASLTNRLNTEAFF.

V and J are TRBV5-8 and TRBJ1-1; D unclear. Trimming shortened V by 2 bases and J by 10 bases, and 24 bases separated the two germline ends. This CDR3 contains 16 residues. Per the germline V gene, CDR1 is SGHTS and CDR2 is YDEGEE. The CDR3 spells CASSFERLGGAMVAFF. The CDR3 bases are TGTGCCAGCAGCTTTGAACGATTAGGAGGCGCTATGGTAGCTTTCTTT.

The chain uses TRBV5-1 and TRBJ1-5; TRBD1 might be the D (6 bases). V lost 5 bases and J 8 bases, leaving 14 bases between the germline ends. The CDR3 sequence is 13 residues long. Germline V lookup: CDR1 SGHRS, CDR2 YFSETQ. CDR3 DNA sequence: TGCGCCAGCAGTGACGGGGGCGGTGAGCCCCAGCATTTT. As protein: CASSDGGGEPQHF.

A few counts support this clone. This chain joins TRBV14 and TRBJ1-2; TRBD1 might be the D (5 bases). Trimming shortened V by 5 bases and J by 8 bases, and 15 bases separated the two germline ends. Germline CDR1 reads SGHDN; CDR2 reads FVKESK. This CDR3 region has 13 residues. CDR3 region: CASSSGTPGGYTF. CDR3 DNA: TGTGCCAGCAGCTCCGGGACCCCGGGAGGCTACACCTTC.

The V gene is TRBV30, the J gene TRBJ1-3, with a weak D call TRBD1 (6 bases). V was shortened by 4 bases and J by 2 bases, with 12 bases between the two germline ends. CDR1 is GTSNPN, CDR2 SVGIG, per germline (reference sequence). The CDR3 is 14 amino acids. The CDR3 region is CAWTLGTTGNTIYF. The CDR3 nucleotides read TGTGCCTGGACCCTAGGGACAACTGGAAACACCATATATTTT. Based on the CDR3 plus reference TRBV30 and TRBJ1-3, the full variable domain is SQTIHQWPATLVQPVGSPLSLECTVEGTSNPNLYWYRQAAGRGLQLLFYSVGIGQISSEVPQNLSASRPQDRQFILSSKKLLLSDSGFYLCAWTLGTTGNTIYFGEGSWLTVV.

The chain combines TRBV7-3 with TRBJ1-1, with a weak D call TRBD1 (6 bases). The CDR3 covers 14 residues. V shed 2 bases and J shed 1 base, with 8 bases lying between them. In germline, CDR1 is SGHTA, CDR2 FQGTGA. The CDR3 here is CASSLQGWNTEAFF. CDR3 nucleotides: TGTGCCAGCAGCTTACAGGGGTGGAACACTGAAGCTTTCTTT.

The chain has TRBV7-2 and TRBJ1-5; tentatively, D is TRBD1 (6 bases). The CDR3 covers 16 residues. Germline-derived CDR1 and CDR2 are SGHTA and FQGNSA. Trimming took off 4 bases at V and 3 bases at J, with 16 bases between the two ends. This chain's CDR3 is CASSSGSRGDNQPQHF. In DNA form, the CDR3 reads TGTGCCAGCAGCTCAGGTTCTAGGGGGGACAATCAGCCCCAGCATTTT.

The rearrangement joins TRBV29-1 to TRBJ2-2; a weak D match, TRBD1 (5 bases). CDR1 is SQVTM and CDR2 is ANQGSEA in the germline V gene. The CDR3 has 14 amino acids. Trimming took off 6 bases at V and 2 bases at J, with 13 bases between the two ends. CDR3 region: CSVPQQGNTGELFF. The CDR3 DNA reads TGCAGCGTCCCCCAGCAGGGAAACACCGGGGAGCTGTTTTTT.

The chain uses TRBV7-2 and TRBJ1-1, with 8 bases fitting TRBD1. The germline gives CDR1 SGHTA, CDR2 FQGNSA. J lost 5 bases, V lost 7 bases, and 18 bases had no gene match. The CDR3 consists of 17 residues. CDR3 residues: CASTVTGRGRSGTEAFF. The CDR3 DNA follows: TGTGCCAGCACAGTAACGGGCAGGGGGCGCTCAGGGACTGAAGCTTTCTTT. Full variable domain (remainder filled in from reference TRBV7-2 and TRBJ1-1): GAGVSQSPSNKVTEKGKDVELRCDPISGHTALYWYRQSLGQGLEFLIYFQGNSAPDKSGLPSDRFSAERTGGSVSTLTIQRTQQEDSAVYLCASTVTGRGRSGTEAFFGQGTRLTVV.

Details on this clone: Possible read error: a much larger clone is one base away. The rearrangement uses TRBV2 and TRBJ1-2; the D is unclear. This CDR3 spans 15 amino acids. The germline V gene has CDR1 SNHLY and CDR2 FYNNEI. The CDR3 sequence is CAGSLLVGTNYGYTF. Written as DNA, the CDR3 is TGTGCCGGCAGTCTCCTAGTTGGGACTAACTATGGCTACACCTTC. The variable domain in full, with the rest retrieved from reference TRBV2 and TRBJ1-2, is EPEVTQTPSHQVTQMGQEVILRCVPISNHLYFYWYRQILGQKVEFLVSFYNNEISEKSEIFDDQFSVERPDGSNFTLKIRSTKLEDSAMYFCAGSLLVGTNYGYTFGSGTRLTVV.

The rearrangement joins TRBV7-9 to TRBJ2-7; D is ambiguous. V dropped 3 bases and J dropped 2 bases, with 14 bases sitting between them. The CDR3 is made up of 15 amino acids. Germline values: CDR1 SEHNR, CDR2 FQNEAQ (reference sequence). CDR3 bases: TGTGCCAGCAGCTTTGACGGTGCTCTTCCCTACGAGCAGTACTTC. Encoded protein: CASSFDGALPYEQYF.

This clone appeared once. The CDR3 loop reads CASSESGEGSYGYTF. CDR3 in DNA: TGTGCCAGCAGTGAATCCGGGGAGGGTTCCTATGGCTACACCTTC. This chain joins TRBV25-1 and TRBJ1-2; no clear D gene. Germline V gene sequence: CDR1 MGHDK, CDR2 SYGVNS. The CDR3 covers 15 residues. The V end was cut by 1 base, the J end by 4 bases, with 13 bases between.

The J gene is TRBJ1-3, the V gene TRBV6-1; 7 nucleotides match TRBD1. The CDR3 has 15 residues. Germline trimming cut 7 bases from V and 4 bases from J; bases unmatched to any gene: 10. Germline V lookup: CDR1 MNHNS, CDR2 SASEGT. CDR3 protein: CASNSQGLGGNTIYF. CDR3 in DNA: TGTGCCAGCAATTCACAGGGGCTCGGAGGAAACACCATATATTTT.

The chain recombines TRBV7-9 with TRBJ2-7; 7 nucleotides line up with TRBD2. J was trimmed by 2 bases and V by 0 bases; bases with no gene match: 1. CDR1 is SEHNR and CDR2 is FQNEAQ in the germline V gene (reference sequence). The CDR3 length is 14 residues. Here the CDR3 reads CASSLAGGPYEQYF. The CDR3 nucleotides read TGTGCCAGCAGCTTAGCGGGAGGGCCCTACGAGCAGTACTTC. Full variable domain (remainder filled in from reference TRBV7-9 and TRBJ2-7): DTGVSQNPRHKITKRGQNVTFRCDPISEHNRLYWYRQTLGQGPEFLTYFQNEAQLEKSRLLSDRFSAERPKGSFSTLEIQRTEQGDSAMYLCASSLAGGPYEQYFGPGTRLTVT.

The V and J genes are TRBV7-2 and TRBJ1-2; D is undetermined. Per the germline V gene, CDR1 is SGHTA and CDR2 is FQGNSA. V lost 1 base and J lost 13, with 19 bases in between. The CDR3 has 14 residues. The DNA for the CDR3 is TGTGCCAGCAGCTTAGGAGGTGCAAACAGCGCGGGCACCTTC. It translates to CASSLGGANSAGTF.

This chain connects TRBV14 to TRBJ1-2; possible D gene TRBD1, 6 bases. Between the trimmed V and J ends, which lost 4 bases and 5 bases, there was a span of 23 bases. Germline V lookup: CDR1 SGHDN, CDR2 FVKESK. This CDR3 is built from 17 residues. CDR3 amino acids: CASSRNEGGTMMYGYTF. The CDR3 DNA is TGTGCCAGCAGCCGAAATGAGGGGGGGACGATGATGTATGGCTACACCTTC.